Sequencing of this T cell receptor (beta chain) was carried out in a study of neurological immune-mediated disorders. Study-wide results and caveats: None of the CDR3 amino acid sequences in expanded clones turned up in more than one subject, which points to private repertoires in all groups. While HTLV-1-associated myelopathy showed the greatest TCR clonal expansion, multiple sclerosis showed the least, falling below healthy controls.

This clonotype appeared many times. Its cognate antigen is unknown. There are 15 residues in the CDR3. Germline V gene lookup returns CDR1 SEHNR and CDR2 FQNEAQ (reference sequence). Trimming stripped 2 bases from V and 0 bases from J, with 8 bases between. A single record per CDR3 protein comes from TCRdb applying MiXCR to the 5' RACE reads. Of 35,000 to 50,000 distinct CDR3 sequences listed, 14% are singletons. The chain has TRBV7-9 and TRBJ2-1; no clear D. This sequence was found in a woman aged 55-75 years with HTLV-1-associated myelopathy (HAM/TSP). The source material was CD4+ T cells from blood. The CDR3 is CASSLIWVSYNEQFF. The CDR3 bases are TGTGCCAGCAGCTTAATCTGGGTCTCCTACAATGAGCAGTTCTTC.